This T cell receptor (beta chain) derives from a study of OX40 agonist ivuxolimab in advanced cancers. Across the study: One hepatocellular carcinoma and a couple of cutaneous melanoma patients partially responded. Study outcomes and limitations: Some of the lowest clonal expansion was seen in partial responders at 0.1-3.0 mg/kg. Several nonresponders also turned out to have low normalized T-cell clonal expansion.

Some clones are missing from TCRdb's copy, which holds only in-frame ones; the method was immunoSEQ multiplex PCR. Of around 63,000 clones detected, more than 70% appear once; the ten largest clones hold more than 1%. V gave up 4 bases and J gave up 1 base, with 10 bases separating them. The CDR3 length is 14 residues. The germline V gene has CDR1 LNHDA and CDR2 SQIVND (reference sequence). Points on this clone: The antigen is not known.

The chain is built from TRBV19 and TRBJ1-2; D might be TRBD1 (6 bases). The specimen was CD4+ or CD8+ T cells sorted from blood, collected in a trial of the OX40 agonist ivuxolimab. This clonotype originated in an adult with an advanced solid tumor such as melanoma, head and neck, liver or kidney cancer. CDR3 sequence reads: CASSRDIRNYGYTF. Written as DNA, the CDR3 is TGTGCCAGTAGTAGGGACATCCGTAACTATGGCTACACCTTC.